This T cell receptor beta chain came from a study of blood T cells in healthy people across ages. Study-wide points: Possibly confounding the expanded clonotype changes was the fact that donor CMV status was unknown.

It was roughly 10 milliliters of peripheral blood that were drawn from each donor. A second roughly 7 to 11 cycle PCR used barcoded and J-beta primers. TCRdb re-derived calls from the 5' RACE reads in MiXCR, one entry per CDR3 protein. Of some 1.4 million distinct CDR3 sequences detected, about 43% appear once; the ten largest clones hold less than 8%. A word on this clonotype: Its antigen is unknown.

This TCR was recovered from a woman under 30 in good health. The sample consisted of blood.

The CDR3: CSVTGTLSYEQYF. The CDR3 DNA sequence: TGCAGCGTCACCGGGACTCTCTCCTACGAGCAGTACTTC. The V call is TRBV29-1, the J call TRBJ2-7; TRBD2 might be the D (6 bases). The V and J ends lost 6 bases and 0 bases respectively, with 12 bases between them. The CDR3 has 13 residues. Germline CDR1 SQVTM, CDR2 ANQGSEA.